Listed below are T cell receptor beta chains from one sample, sequenced in a study of human T cells and chemical hapten exposure. TCRdb reanalysed the RACE reads using MiXCR and keeps one entry per CDR3 protein. The sample has 300,000 to 400,000 distinct CDR3 sequences; under 8% are singletons. Sequencing used whole blood, obtained in connection with sensitization to the hapten diphenylcyclopropenone (DPC). These TCRs come from a woman aged 18-29 years with alopecia areata. Some clones in this sample may be carry-over from other donors' samples. CDR3s include the opening cysteine and the closing phenylalanine or tryptophan. A D gene is named only where the DNA matches it firmly. Only some rows state a clone size, as once, few, many or a class for expanded clones.

J gene	V gene	D gene	clone size	CDR3 length	CDR3 DNA	CDR3 protein
TRBJ2-2	TRBV12-5	.	few	17	TGTGCTAGTGGTTTGCTTACGCTTCTACAGGTTGACGGGGAGCTGTTTTTT	CASGLLTLLQVDGELFF
TRBJ1-4	TRBV2	TRBD1	.	16	TGTGCCAGCAGTGAAGCGCTGGGGACAGCGAATGAAAAACTGTTTTTT	CASSEALGTANEKLFF
TRBJ2-5	TRBV7-7	.	.	16	TGTGCTAGCAGCTTAATCGGCGGGGCAATCCAAGAGACCCAGTACTTC	CASSLIGGAIQETQYF
TRBJ1-5	TRBV29-1	.	.	15	TGCAGCGTCGGGCAAGACAGCTCCTCGCATCAGCCCCAGCATTTT	CSVGQDSSSHQPQHF
TRBJ1-1	TRBV3-1	.	few	11	TGTGCCAGCAGCCAGACAGCTGAAGCTTTCTTT	CASSQTAEAFF
TRBJ2-7	TRBV24-1	.	.	17	TGTGCCACCAGTGATTTGGACCGGGACCTAGGCCCCTACGAGCAGTACTTC	CATSDLDRDLGPYEQYF
TRBJ1-1	TRBV6-5	.	few	15	TGTGCCAGCAGTCTTCAAACGGGACTTAACACTGAAGCTTTCTTT	CASSLQTGLNTEAFF
TRBJ1-1	TRBV4-3	.	few	14	TGCGCCAGCAGCCAAGTGCCCGGGTTCACTGAAGCTTTCTTT	CASSQVPGFTEAFF
TRBJ2-1	TRBV7-9	.	.	15	TGTGCCAGCAGCTCCCGGGACACCCCTGGGAATGAGCAGTTCTTC	CASSSRDTPGNEQFF
TRBJ1-5	TRBV3-1	.	.	14	TGTGCCAGCAGCCAAGGCTCGGGCAATCAGCCCCAGCATTTT	CASSQGSGNQPQHF
TRBJ2-1	TRBV6-1	.	many	13	TGTGCCAGCAGTGAAGTCTGGGTGAATGAGCAGTTCTTC	CASSEVWVNEQFF
TRBJ2-1	TRBV18	.	few	16	TGTGCCAGCTCACCTTCTTCCAGCATTGTGGGGAATCAGCAGTTCTTC	CASSPSSSIVGNQQFF
TRBJ2-7	TRBV10-3	.	.	16	TGTGCCATCAGTGCCATCAGGGGAAAAAGCTCCTACGAGCAGTACTTC	CAISAIRGKSSYEQYF
TRBJ1-2	TRBV4-2	TRBD1	few	13	TGTGCCAGCTCGACAGGGTCTAACTATGGCTACACCTTC	CASSTGSNYGYTF
TRBJ2-3	TRBV20-1	.	.	15	TGCAGTGCTAGAGGGGGCGGGTTTGACACAGATACGCAGTATTTT	CSARGGGFDTDTQYF
TRBJ2-7	TRBV29-1	.	many	13	TGCAGCGTCAGACAGGACCTGGACTACGAGCAGTACTTC	CSVRQDLDYEQYF
TRBJ1-1	TRBV29-1	TRBD1	many	12	TGCAGCGTTGGGTGGACAGGGGACTGGAGGGCGTTT	CSVGWTGDWRAF
TRBJ1-1	TRBV7-3	TRBD1	few	14	TGTGCCAGCAGGATAGGACAGGGGGACACTGAAGCTTTCTTT	CASRIGQGDTEAFF
TRBJ2-1	TRBV29-1	.	.	16	TGCAGCGTTGAAGATCCCGCAGGGGCAGGCTCCAATGAGCAGTTCTTC	CSVEDPAGAGSNEQFF
TRBJ1-3	TRBV6-5	.	few	15	TGTGCCAGCAGTTGGGGGGGGAGCTCTGGAAACACCATATATTTT	CASSWGGSSGNTIYF
TRBJ2-1	TRBV12-3/TRBV12-4	.	few	15	TGTGCCAGCACATCCACATTCGGGCCCAGGGATGAGCAGTTCTTC	CASTSTFGPRDEQFF
TRBJ2-4	TRBV7-9	TRBD2	many	14	TGTGCCAGCAGCTCTCCGGGACTAGAGACCATTCAGTACTTC	CASSSPGLETIQYF
TRBJ2-5	TRBV27	.	many	12	TGTGCCATAGGACAGCCCCAAGAGACCCAGTACTTC	CAIGQPQETQYF
TRBJ2-5	TRBV18	.	few	12	TGTGCCAGCTCACCTCAGCCCCAGACCCAGTACTTC	CASSPQPQTQYF
TRBJ2-5	TRBV7-2	TRBD1	.	15	TGTGCCAGCAGCTTAGCGCTGGACAGGCAAGAGACCCAGTACTTC	CASSLALDRQETQYF
TRBJ2-3	TRBV7-2	TRBD2	many	17	TGTGCCAGCAGCTCGCCAATAGCGGGGAAGATCACAGATACGCAGTATTTT	CASSSPIAGKITDTQYF
TRBJ2-5	TRBV4-1	TRBD1	many	15	TGCGCCAGCAGCCATTTGACAGGGGGGAGGGAGACCCAGTACTTC	CASSHLTGGRETQYF
TRBJ2-3	TRBV7-8	TRBD2	many	16	TGTGCCAGCAGCTACGGGGCTAGCGGGGTTGGAGATACGCAGTATTTT	CASSYGASGVGDTQYF
TRBJ2-3	TRBV9	.	many	13	TGTGCCAGCAGTGTCGCAGGGACAGATACGCAGTATTTT	CASSVAGTDTQYF
TRBJ2-7	TRBV28	.	.	15	TGTGCCAGCAGTTTATATTCGGACAGCTCCTACGAGCAGTACTTC	CASSLYSDSSYEQYF
TRBJ1-6	TRBV7-9	.	.	13	TGTGCCAGCAGCTTAGACCAACGTTGGCCCCTCCACTTT	CASSLDQRWPLHF
TRBJ2-1	TRBV5-8	.	.	12	TGTGCCAGCAGCTTGGGATCCTTTTACCCCCACTTC	CASSLGSFYPHF
TRBJ2-3	TRBV5-1	.	.	15	TGCGCCAGCAGCTTGGAGGGAGCGAGCGCCGATACGCAGTATTTT	CASSLEGASADTQYF
TRBJ1-2	TRBV27	.	few	16	TGTGCCAGCAGTTTGAGTATGGACTCCCCGGCAAGGGGCTACACCTTC	CASSLSMDSPARGYTF
TRBJ1-4	TRBV5-1	.	.	16	TGCGCCAGCAGCGCACGGGACGGTCAACTGGATGAAAAACTGTTTTTT	CASSARDGQLDEKLFF
TRBJ2-1	TRBV12-3/TRBV12-4	.	few	13	TGTGCCAGCAGTTTTTTAGGGGATAATGAGCAGTTCTTC	CASSFLGDNEQFF
TRBJ2-2	TRBV5-1	.	.	17	TGCGCCAGCAGCTTGTTGGGGCAGGGAGAGAACACCGGGGAGCTGTTTTTT	CASSLLGQGENTGELFF
TRBJ2-6	TRBV10-3	TRBD2	few	16	TGTGCCATCAGTGGTGCGGGGGTGGCTGGGGCCAACGTCCTGACTTTC	CAISGAGVAGANVLTF
TRBJ1-3	TRBV7-3	TRBD1	.	16	TGTGCCAGCAGCCCCTCATCGACAGGGCCTGGAAACACCATATATTTT	CASSPSSTGPGNTIYF
TRBJ1-1	TRBV4-3	.	few	11	TGCGCCAGCAAGGACAACAGTGAAGCTTTCTTT	CASKDNSEAFF
TRBJ2-7	TRBV3-1	TRBD2	many	17	TGTGCCAGCAGCCAGGGGACTAGCGGGTCTGGTACCTACGAGCAGTACTTC	CASSQGTSGSGTYEQYF
TRBJ2-3	TRBV6-2/TRBV6-3	.	few	11	TGTGCCAGCAGTCAACGGAGGGCGCAGTATTTT	CASSQRRAQYF
TRBJ2-5	TRBV18	.	.	15	TGTGCCAGCTCACCACCTGGAATAGCGAAAGAGACCCAGTACTTC	CASSPPGIAKETQYF
TRBJ1-2	TRBV11-2	.	.	15	TGTGCCAGCAGCTTTGACAGGCTTACTAACTATGGCTACACCTTC	CASSFDRLTNYGYTF
TRBJ1-5	TRBV7-2	TRBD1	.	16	TGTGCCAGCAGCTTTGGGACAGGGGAAGGCAATCAGCCCCAGCATTTT	CASSFGTGEGNQPQHF
TRBJ1-6	TRBV6-5	.	few	15	TGTGCCAGCAGCTTGTCTACTGACAGCTTTTCACCCCTCCACTTT	CASSLSTDSFSPLHF
TRBJ2-1	TRBV5-1	.	many	16	TGCGCCAGCAGCTCGCCTAAGGGTAGCTCCTACAATGAGCAGTTCTTC	CASSSPKGSSYNEQFF
TRBJ2-7	TRBV6-2/TRBV6-3	.	.	14	TGTGCCAGCAGTTGGTCGGGCCTTTCCTACGAGCAGTACTTC	CASSWSGLSYEQYF
TRBJ1-2	TRBV6-5	TRBD1	many	14	TGTGCCAGCAGTTACTCCGGGACAGGGAGAGGCTACACCTTC	CASSYSGTGRGYTF
TRBJ1-5	TRBV7-2	.	.	16	TGTGCCAGCAGCTTAGCGCCGGACGGCAGCAATCAGCCCCAGCATTTT	CASSLAPDGSNQPQHF
TRBJ1-5	TRBV7-2	TRBD1	few	16	TGTGCCAGCAGCTTAAACCGAGGGGGCGGCAATCAGCCCCAGCATTTT	CASSLNRGGGNQPQHF
TRBJ2-3	TRBV6-5	.	many	15	TGTGCCAGCAGCCAAGGCGTATGGGGGACAGATACGCAGTATTTT	CASSQGVWGTDTQYF
TRBJ1-2	TRBV6-5	.	few	21	TGTGCCAGCAGTTACTCGATGTACGTCCCAGCGGCCGAGAGCTCTAACTATGGCTACACCTTC	CASSYSMYVPAAESSNYGYTF
TRBJ1-3	TRBV6-5	.	.	16	TGTGCCAGCAGTTTCCGGACGGGCAACTCTGGAAACACCATATATTTT	CASSFRTGNSGNTIYF
TRBJ1-6	TRBV5-1	.	.	16	TGCGCCAGCAGCTTGGACTATGCCTCCGGTGGTTCACCCCTCCACTTT	CASSLDYASGGSPLHF
TRBJ2-5	TRBV7-2	TRBD2	few	16	TGTGCCAGCACCTATAGGACTAGCGGGGGTGCCGAGACCCAGTACTTC	CASTYRTSGGAETQYF
TRBJ2-6	TRBV4-3	TRBD2	many	16	TGCGCCAGCAGCCAAGGAAGCGGGGCCGGGGCCAACGTCCTGACTTTC	CASSQGSGAGANVLTF
TRBJ1-6	TRBV25-1	.	few	15	TGTGCCAGCAGTGAACACGACGGGTATAATTCACCCCTCCACTTT	CASSEHDGYNSPLHF
TRBJ2-3	TRBV18	.	few	14	TGTGCCAGCTCACCACCTGGGACGTCAGATACGCAGTATTTT	CASSPPGTSDTQYF
TRBJ1-4	TRBV12-3/TRBV12-4	.	many	13	TGTGCCAGCAGTTTCCAGACAATGAAGGAACTGTTTTTT	CASSFQTMKELFF